The rows below give T cell receptor beta chains drawn from one sample of a study of immune characterization of retroperitoneal liposarcoma. TCRdb ran MiXCR on the PCR reads and lists one entry per CDR3 protein. The sample comprises about 12,000 distinct CDR3 sequences, over 45% of which are singletons, and 10% to 15% rests with the top ten. The material sequenced was tumor tissue. The receptor source for this set is a female donor with retroperitoneal liposarcoma. CDR3s include the opening cysteine and the closing phenylalanine or tryptophan. The order of the fields is J gene, CDR3 length, clone size, V gene, D gene, CDR3 protein, CDR3 DNA. D genes are given only for firm matches. Size is omitted from some rows. Given values are once, few, many or a class for expanded clones.

>TRBJ2-5|15|few|TRBV11-2|TRBD2
CASSPTSGTGETQYF
TGTGCCAGCAGCCCAACTAGCGGGACGGGAGAGACCCAGTACTTC
>TRBJ2-6|17|.|TRBV7-6|.
CASSLAGGRSGANVLTF
TGTGCCAGCAGCTTAGCGGGGGGGCGGTCCGGGGCCAACGTCCTGACTTTC
>TRBJ2-3|14|few|TRBV27|TRBD2
CASSLRPAGVREYF
TGTGCCAGCAGTTTACGCCCAGCGGGAGTCCGGGAGTATTTT
>TRBJ1-5|14|.|TRBV7-2|.
CASSLARGPQPQHF
TGTGCCAGCAGCTTAGCCCGCGGCCCTCAGCCCCAGCATTTT
>TRBJ2-1|16|many|TRBV6-1|TRBD2
CASSEAGTSFYNEQFF
TGTGCCAGCAGTGAAGCCGGGACTAGCTTTTACAATGAGCAGTTCTTC
>TRBJ2-1|13|.|TRBV27|.
CASSPGRYNEQFF
TGTGCCAGCAGTCCCGGCCGCTACAATGAGCAGTTCTTC
>TRBJ2-5|15|medium-sized|TRBV7-2|.
CASSHASAVQETQYF
TGTGCCAGCAGCCATGCCTCGGCAGTCCAAGAGACCCAGTACTTC
>TRBJ1-3|16|.|TRBV11-1|.
CASSLKATGSGNTIYF
TGTGCCAGCAGCTTAAAGGCGACAGGCTCTGGAAACACCATATATTTT
>TRBJ2-1|16|medium-sized|TRBV12-3/TRBV12-4|.
CASSSFSGLSYNEQFF
TGTGCCAGCAGTAGCTTTAGCGGCCTCTCCTACAATGAGCAGTTCTTC
>TRBJ2-1|10|.|TRBV29-1|.
CSVFGNEQFF
TGCAGCGTGTTCGGAAATGAGCAGTTCTTC
>TRBJ2-1|13|once|TRBV6-2/TRBV6-3|.
CASSEWGSRLRVF
TGTGCCAGCAGTGAGTGGGGGAGCAGGCTTAGGGTCTTC
>TRBJ2-7|15|few|TRBV6-5|.
CASSDSRQATYEQYF
TGTGCCAGCAGTGACTCCCGACAGGCGACCTACGAGCAGTACTTC
>TRBJ2-7|16|.|TRBV6-1|TRBD2
CASSKTSGGAVYEQYF
TGTGCCAGCAGTAAAACTAGCGGGGGGGCCGTTTACGAGCAGTACTTC
>TRBJ2-1|17|many|TRBV6-6|TRBD2
CASSYSTPGRGGYEQFF
TGTGCCAGCAGTTACTCGACCCCGGGCCGGGGGGGCTACGAGCAGTTCTTC
>TRBJ2-3|13|medium-sized|TRBV7-8|TRBD1
CASQTGYTDTQYF
TGTGCCAGCCAGACAGGGTACACAGATACGCAGTATTTT
>TRBJ1-2|13|many|TRBV6-1|.
CASRPDRLGGYTF
TGTGCCAGCAGGCCTGACAGGTTAGGTGGCTACACCTTC
>TRBJ1-5|13|.|TRBV6-5|.
CASSEAWNQPQHF
TGTGCCAGCAGTGAAGCTTGGAACCAGCCCCAGCATTTT